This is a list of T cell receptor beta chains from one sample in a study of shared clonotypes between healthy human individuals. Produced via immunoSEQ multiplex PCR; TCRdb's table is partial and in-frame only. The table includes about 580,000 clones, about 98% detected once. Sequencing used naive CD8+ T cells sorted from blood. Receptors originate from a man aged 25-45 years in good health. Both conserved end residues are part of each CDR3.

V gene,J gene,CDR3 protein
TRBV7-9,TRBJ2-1,CASSSRPKYNEQFF
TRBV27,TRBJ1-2,CASSLSAGDGYTF
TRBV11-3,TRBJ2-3,CASSLREVGTDTQYF
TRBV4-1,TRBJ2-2,CASSQDGQGLDRVIGELFF
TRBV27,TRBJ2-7,CASSPLAVPSREQYF
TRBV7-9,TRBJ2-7,CASSLGGTVAEQYF
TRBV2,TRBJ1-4,CASKADEKLFF
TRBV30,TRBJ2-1,CACYFLAGGENEQFF
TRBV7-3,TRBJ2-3,CASSLTGSTDTQYF
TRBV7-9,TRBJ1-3,CASSDSSGNTIYF
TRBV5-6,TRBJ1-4,CASSLVALPGKLFF
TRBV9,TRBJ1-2,CASTRGGTTPVFF
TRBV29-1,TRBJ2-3,CSVEGGRAVDTQYF
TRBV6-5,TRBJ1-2,CASSYQGYGYTF
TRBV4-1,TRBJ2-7,CASSPKGQGVAYEQYF
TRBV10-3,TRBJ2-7,CAISDTSYEQYF
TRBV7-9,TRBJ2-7,CASSSDGTFESSSYEQYF
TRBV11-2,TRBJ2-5,CASSLAHRETQYF
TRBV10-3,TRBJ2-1,CAILSQTFATYNEQFF
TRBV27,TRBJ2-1,CASSLPDREQFF
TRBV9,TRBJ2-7,CASNRGGREQYF
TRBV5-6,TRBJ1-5,CASSLSWGNQPQHF
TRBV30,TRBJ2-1,CAWSALAVMNEQFF
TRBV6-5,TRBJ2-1,CASKGFNEQFF
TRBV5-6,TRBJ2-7,CASTVRGLRRGYEQYF
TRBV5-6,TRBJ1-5,CASNSGEPQHF
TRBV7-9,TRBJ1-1,CASSSEYSREAFF
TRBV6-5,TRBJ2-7,CASSTSTFGNEQYF
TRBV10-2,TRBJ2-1,CASSTLLGLAYNEQFF
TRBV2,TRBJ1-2,CASSGTFDGYTF
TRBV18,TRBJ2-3,CASFRSGSFDTQYF
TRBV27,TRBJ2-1,CASSVGLAGTYNEQFF
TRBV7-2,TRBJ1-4,CASSSLAGGKLFF
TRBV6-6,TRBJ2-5,CASSYLSGKETQYF
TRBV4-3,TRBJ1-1,CASSQEDLLGSEAFF
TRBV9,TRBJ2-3,CASSVGTSGESGTQYF
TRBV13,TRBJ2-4,CASSLPGLAGNKNIQYF
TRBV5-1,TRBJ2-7,CASNSGTDNYEQYF
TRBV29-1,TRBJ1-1,CSVRRGLEAFF
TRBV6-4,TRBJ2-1,CASSEGLAGDSHNEQFF
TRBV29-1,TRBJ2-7,CSVEFPGQGAGYEQYF
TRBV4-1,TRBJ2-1,CASSQESGSLSYNEQFF
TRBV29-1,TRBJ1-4,CSVEGGDRGEKLFF
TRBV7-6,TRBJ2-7,CASSLEQGFYFARQYF
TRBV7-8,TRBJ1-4,CASTTGVNEKLFF